The TCR beta chain described here comes from a study of regulatory T cells in long-lasting Graves disease. Stated time point: newly diagnosed GD, antithyroid drugs for less than 3 months. From PBMCs, RNA was extracted and then used to make the TCR library. To make TCR beta libraries, researchers used iRepertoire HTBI primers and Arm-PCR of CDR3 regions. MiXCR, applied by TCRdb to the multiplex PCR reads, yields one record per CDR3 protein. The sample lists around 450,000 distinct CDR3 sequences, 15% occurring once. V shed 9 bases, J shed 10 bases, and the junction held 15 bases outside the gene matches. The length of the CDR3 is 15 residues. Germline V gene data show CDR1 as LNHDA and CDR2 as SQIVND (reference sequence). This clonotype was counted a few times. The sample also formed part of further work on T cells in Graves' hyperthyroidism and ophthalmopathy.

V usage is TRBV19 and J usage is TRBJ1-6; 7 bases map to TRBD1. This sequence was found in a woman aged 25 to 39 with Graves disease. The material sequenced was peripheral blood mononuclear cells (PBMCs), taken at new diagnosis, from a patient treated with antithyroid drugs. CDR3 DNA sequence: TGTGCCAGCGTTGACAGGGCCCATGGAACCTCACCCCTCCACTTT. It codes for CASVDRAHGTSPLHF.